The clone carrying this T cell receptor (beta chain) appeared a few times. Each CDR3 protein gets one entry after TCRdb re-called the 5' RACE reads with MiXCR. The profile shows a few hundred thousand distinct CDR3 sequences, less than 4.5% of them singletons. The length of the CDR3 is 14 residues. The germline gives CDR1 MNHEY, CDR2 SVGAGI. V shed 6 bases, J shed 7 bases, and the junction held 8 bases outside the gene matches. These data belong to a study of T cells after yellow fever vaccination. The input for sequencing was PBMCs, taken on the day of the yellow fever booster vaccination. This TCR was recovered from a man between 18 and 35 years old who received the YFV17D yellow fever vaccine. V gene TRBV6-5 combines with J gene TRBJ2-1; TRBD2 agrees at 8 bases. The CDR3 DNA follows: TGTGCCAGCAGAAGAAGCGGGGGTGGGAATGAGCAGTTCTTC. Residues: CASRRSGGGNEQFF.